This TCR beta chain was recovered during a study of response to subunit inactivated influenza vaccine. Germline lookup yields CDR1 MNHEY and CDR2 SVGAGI. V lost 2 bases to trimming and J lost 6 bases; unmatched junction nucleotides: 6. The CDR3 has 15 amino acids. Each CDR3 protein gets one entry after TCRdb re-called the RT-PCR reads with MiXCR. Among about 570,000 distinct CDR3 sequences listed, about 10% were seen once. Regarding the study as a whole: Authors suggested each seasonal flu vaccination may recruit only limited numbers of new T cells.

This clonotype was counted ten times or more. No antigen is known for it. The sample was also reused in another study, on T cells expressing NK-cell markers. This second study says: What made the TCR beta cDNA was 5'RACE template switching with UMIs. TCR beta repertoires came from sorted CD3+CD56+NKG2C+, CD3+CD56+NKG2C- and CD3+CD56-NKG2C+ T cells.

The material sequenced was PBMCs from blood, taken on the day of vaccination. The chain employs TRBV6-5 and TRBJ2-1; 8 positions agree with TRBD1. This sequence originates from a man in his fifties who received an inactivated influenza vaccine. CDR3 sequence: CASSYIRGRPNEQFF. CDR3 bases: TGTGCCAGCAGTTACATCAGGGGGCGTCCCAATGAGCAGTTCTTC.